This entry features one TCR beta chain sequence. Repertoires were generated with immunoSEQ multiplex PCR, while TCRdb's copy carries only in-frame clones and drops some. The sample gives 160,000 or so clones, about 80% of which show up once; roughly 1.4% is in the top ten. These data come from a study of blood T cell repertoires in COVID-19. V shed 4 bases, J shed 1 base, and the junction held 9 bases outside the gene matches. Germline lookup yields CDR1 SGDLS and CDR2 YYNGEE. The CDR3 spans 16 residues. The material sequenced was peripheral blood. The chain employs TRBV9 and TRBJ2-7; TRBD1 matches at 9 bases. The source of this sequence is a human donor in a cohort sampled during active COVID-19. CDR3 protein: CASSSPDRGGSYEQYF. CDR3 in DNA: TGTGCCAGCAGCTCGCCGGACAGGGGCGGTTCCTACGAGCAGTACTTC.